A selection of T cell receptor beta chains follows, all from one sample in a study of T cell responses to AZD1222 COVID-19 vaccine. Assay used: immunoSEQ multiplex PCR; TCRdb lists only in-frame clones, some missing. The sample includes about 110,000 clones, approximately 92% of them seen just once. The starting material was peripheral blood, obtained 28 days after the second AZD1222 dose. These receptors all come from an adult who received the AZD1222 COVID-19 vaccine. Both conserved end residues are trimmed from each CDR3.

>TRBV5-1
ASSLERPGQTNSPLH
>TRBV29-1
SVVMGRVGYT
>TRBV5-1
ASSLLGEGSYGYT
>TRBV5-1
ASSLATGIPETQY
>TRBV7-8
ASSPLRGRTEAF
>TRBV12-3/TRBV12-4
ASSPKPNYGYT
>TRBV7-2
ASSPGATSNYGYT
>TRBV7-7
ASSLARDPYNEQF
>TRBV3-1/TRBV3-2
ASSQEDGSGQGDEKLF
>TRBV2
ASSGTGYNSPLH
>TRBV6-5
ASSYSSPIGYSLY
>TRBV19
ASSISHQNTEAF
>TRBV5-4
ASSAGIPKQETQY
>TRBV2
ARREDTGANYGYT